A single sample is the source of the 32 T cell receptor beta chains below, sequenced in a study of cytomegalovirus exposure and HLA in healthy donors. 13 Jbeta primers and 60 Vbeta primers were used for the PCR. Generated by immunoSEQ multiplex PCR, the TCRdb table keeps only in-frame clones and is missing some. Here the sample spans about 180,000 clones, 77% being singletons. The sequenced sample consisted of PBMCs. The origin of the receptors is a man younger than 35 in good health and CMV-seronegative.

V usage is TRBV28 and J usage is TRBJ1-4; D unclear. CDR1 and CDR2 (germline): MDHEN, SYDVKM. V lost 5 bases and J lost 5, with 3 bases in between. The CDR3 is 11 amino acids. The DNA of the CDR3 is TGTGCCAGCAGTATAAATGAAAAACTGTTTTTT. Translation: CASSINEKLFF.

The rearrangement uses TRBV5-1 and TRBJ2-3, with 8 bases fitting TRBD1. Germline-derived CDR1 and CDR2 are SGHRS and YFSETQ. The CDR3 is made up of 16 amino acids. Trimming took 7 bases from V and 5 from J; bases not matched to a gene: 15. The CDR3 DNA reads as TGCGCCAGCGCCCCTAGGGGGACAGGTCACAAAGATACGCAGTATTTT. It is translated as CASAPRGTGHKDTQYF.

This rearrangement joins TRBV7-6 to TRBJ2-3, with 8 bases matching TRBD2. V was pared by 0 bases and J by 6 bases, with 8 bases of the junction left unmatched. Germline lookup yields CDR1 SGHVS and CDR2 FNYEAQ. This CDR3 region has 16 residues. CDR3 in DNA: TGTGCCAGCAGCTTAGCCCAGCGGGGGCCAAGGGATACGCAGTATTTT. This translates into CASSLAQRGPRDTQYF.

V is TRBV16 and J is TRBJ1-3, with D perhaps matching TRBD1 (6 bases). With 2 bases removed from V and 8 bases from J, the gap between germline ends came to 19 bases. There are 16 residues in the CDR3. The germline gives CDR1 KGHSY, CDR2 FQNENV. CDR3 amino acids: CASSQIDRQGGDTIYF. CDR3 in DNA: TGTGCCAGCAGCCAAATCGACAGGCAGGGCGGCGACACCATATATTTT.

The V gene is TRBV15, the J gene TRBJ1-1, with TRBD1 matching 11 bases. The junction had 7 bases not matched to a gene; V was cut back by 4 bases and J by 3 bases. The CDR3 totals 16 residues. Germline V gene sequence: CDR1 LNHNV, CDR2 YYDKDF (reference sequence). The CDR3 sequence is CATSTRTGGADTEAFF. DNA of the CDR3: TGTGCCACCAGCACTAGGACAGGGGGCGCCGACACTGAAGCTTTCTTT.

The chain carries TRBV6-5 and TRBJ2-7; the D is unclear. The CDR3 is 11 amino acids. Germline lookup yields CDR1 MNHEY and CDR2 SVGAGI. V was trimmed by 5 bases and J by 9 bases, leaving 11 bases between them. Written as DNA, the CDR3 is TGTGCCAGCAGTCAAAAGGCGGTGCAGTACTTC. Amino acid sequence: CASSQKAVQYF.

A few counts support this clone. This rearrangement joins TRBV4-3 to TRBJ2-1; 7 bases align to TRBD2. Germline V CDR1 and CDR2: LGHNA, YSLEER. The CDR3 is 13 amino acids. V gave up 3 bases and J gave up 11 bases; unmatched junction bases: 7. The DNA of the CDR3 is TGCGCCAGCAGCCAGGCGGGGACTACTAAGCAGTTCTTC. It encodes CASSQAGTTKQFF.

The V and J genes are TRBV7-9 and TRBJ1-2; D may be TRBD1 (5 bases). The germline V and J ends were trimmed by 5 bases and 4 bases, with 14 bases remaining between them. Germline V gene sequence: CDR1 SEHNR, CDR2 FQNEAQ (reference sequence). CDR3 size: 14 residues. CDR3 amino acids: CASSPETAPYGYTF. As DNA, the CDR3 is TGTGCCAGCAGCCCGGAGACAGCTCCCTATGGCTACACCTTC.

The CDR3 region has the DNA TGCAGCGTTTACACTAGCGGGAGAAGGGATACGCAGTATTTT. It yields the protein CSVYTSGRRDTQYF. This rearrangement joins TRBV29-1 to TRBJ2-3, with 11 bases that match TRBD2. The CDR3 spans 14 residues. The junction had 7 bases not matched to a gene; V was cut back by 5 bases and J by 6 bases. Germline CDR1 SQVTM, CDR2 ANQGSEA.

The CDR3 loop reads CASSITRGTNYGYTF. The CDR3 DNA reads as TGTGCCAGTAGTATAACAAGGGGGACCAACTATGGCTACACCTTC. The chain has TRBV19 and TRBJ1-2; the D gene is possibly TRBD1 (6 bases). V lost 2 bases and J lost 2, with 12 bases in between. Germline-derived CDR1 and CDR2 are LNHDA and SQIVND (reference sequence). The CDR3 totals 15 residues. Full variable domain (remainder filled in from reference TRBV19 and TRBJ1-2): DGGITQSPKYLFRKEGQNVTLSCEQNLNHDAMYWYRQDPGQGLRLIYYSQIVNDFQKGDIAEGYSVSREKKESFPLTVTSAQKNPTAFYLCASSITRGTNYGYTFGSGTRLTVV.

There are a few counts of this clone. The CDR3 DNA is TGTGCCAGCAGCTTGACAATGAAGTACGAGCAGTACTTC. Its translation: CASSLTMKYEQYF. This chain uses TRBV11-3 with TRBJ2-7; D uncertain. Trimming took off 3 bases at V and 4 bases at J, with 10 bases between the two ends. CDR1 SGHNT and CDR2 YENEEA come from the germline V gene. The length of the CDR3 is 13 residues.

This clone came up once. The J gene is TRBJ2-3, the V gene TRBV11-3; TRBD2 is a possible D gene (6 bases). In germline, CDR1 is SGHNT, CDR2 YENEEA. Trimming pared 5 bases from V and 4 bases from J, leaving 13 bases between. CDR3 length: 14 residues. For the CDR3, the DNA is TGTGCCAGCAGCCTGAGCGGAGGGGCAGATACGCAGTATTTT. This sequence encodes CASSLSGGADTQYF.

The chain recombines TRBV6-1 with TRBJ2-5, with 8 bases fitting TRBD2. Looked up from germline, CDR1 is MNHNS and CDR2 is SASEGT. The CDR3 is made up of 15 amino acids. The ends lost 7 bases at V and 4 bases at J; junction bases unmatched: 11. CDR3 nucleotides: TGTGCCAGCACACTCGGGGGGGGGTCTGGAGAGACCCAGTACTTC. Its protein is CASTLGGGSGETQYF.

The table lists this clone with a few counts. The rearrangement uses TRBV7-6 and TRBJ2-5; D is perhaps TRBD1 (5 bases). The CDR3 contains 15 residues. Trimming removed 0 bases at V and 2 bases at J, with 10 bases between. Germline CDR1 reads SGHVS; CDR2 reads FNYEAQ. The CDR3 here is CASSLAAGSQETQYF. As DNA, the CDR3 is TGTGCCAGCAGCTTAGCGGCAGGGTCACAAGAGACCCAGTACTTC.

The chain employs TRBV29-1 and TRBJ2-5; TRBD2 matches 8 bases. The CDR3 contains 13 residues. V dropped 4 bases and J dropped 5; count of bases not matched to a gene: 6. The germline V gene encodes CDR1 SQVTM and CDR2 ANQGSEA. CDR3: CSVGGGLGETQYF. CDR3 sequence (DNA): TGCAGCGTTGGAGGGGGACTAGGGGAGACCCAGTACTTC.

The rearrangement uses TRBV7-2 and TRBJ2-7, with 12 bases matching TRBD2. Germline CDR1 is SGHTA and CDR2 is FQGNSA. V lost 8 bases and J lost 2; bases outside the gene matches: 7. The CDR3 consists of 15 residues. The CDR3 region has the DNA TGTGCCAGCTCCAGGCTAGCGGGGGGGACCTACGAGCAGTACTTC. Translating it yields CASSRLAGGTYEQYF.

The rearrangement joins TRBV5-1 to TRBJ2-3; 11 nucleotides align to TRBD2. Per germline, CDR1 SGHRS and CDR2 YFSETQ. The CDR3 extends over 17 amino acids. V shed 0 bases and J 5 bases; nucleotides not matched to a gene: 8. The CDR3 nucleotides read TGCGCCAGCAGCTTGGGACTAGCGGGACCGTCGATAGATACGCAGTATTTT. This encodes CASSLGLAGPSIDTQYF.

J is TRBJ2-1 and V is TRBV21-1; TRBD2 is the table's D call, not checked against the DNA. TRBV21-1 corresponds to a pseudogene. The CDR3 sequence is 15 residues long. DNA for the CDR3: TGTGCCAGCAGCAAAGAGACTAGCGGAAACAATGAGCAGTTCTTC. This translates into CASSKETSGNNEQFF.

CDR3 DNA sequence: TGCGCCAGCAGCCAGACAGGGGAGGTTTTCTATGGCTACACCTTC. Translated: CASSQTGEVFYGYTF. This chain uses TRBV4-1 with TRBJ1-2; the match to TRBD1 covers 8 bases. V was clipped by 3 bases and J by 4 bases; unmatched bases: 7. The CDR3 is 15 residues long. Per the germline V gene, CDR1 is MGHRA and CDR2 is YSYEKL.

In this sample, this clone turned up once. This chain links TRBV6-6 with TRBJ1-1, with no clear D. The CDR3 sequence is 11 residues long. Trimming took off 6 bases at V and 7 bases at J, with 9 bases between the two ends. Germline loops: CDR1 MNHNY, CDR2 SVGAGI (reference sequence). The CDR3 region is CASRRDVEAFF. The CDR3 DNA reads TGTGCCAGCAGGCGGGATGTTGAAGCTTTCTTT.

This chain uses TRBV9 with TRBJ2-1; weak D call: TRBD2 (6 bases). The CDR3 has 16 residues. Looked up from germline, CDR1 is SGDLS and CDR2 is YYNGEE. Trimming took 0 bases from V and 8 from J, leaving 18 bases between them. CDR3 residues: CASSVGVGGTSHEQFF. The CDR3 DNA sequence: TGTGCCAGCAGCGTAGGGGTGGGCGGGACCTCCCATGAGCAGTTCTTC.

CDR3 amino acids: CASRVETWLGEQFF. CDR3 coding DNA: TGTGCCAGCAGAGTCGAGACGTGGCTAGGTGAGCAGTTCTTC. The chain combines TRBV2 with TRBJ2-1; D gene unclear. With 6 bases removed from V and 9 bases from J, the gap between germline ends came to 18 bases. Germline V gene data show CDR1 as SNHLY and CDR2 as FYNNEI. This CDR3 has 14 amino acids.

The J gene is TRBJ1-1, the V gene TRBV5-1; 9 bases map to TRBD1. This CDR3 has 14 amino acids. Trimming removed 4 bases from V and 7 bases from J; junction bases left unmatched: 8. Germline V gives CDR1 SGHRS, CDR2 YFSETQ. The DNA of the CDR3 is TGCGCCAGCAGCCCGACCACAGGGGGCGGTGAAGCTTTCTTT. It encodes CASSPTTGGGEAFF.

The chain recombines TRBV27 with TRBJ1-2; 9 nucleotides align to TRBD1. Per germline, CDR1 MNHEY and CDR2 SMNVEV (reference sequence). The CDR3 is made up of 13 amino acids. V lost 2 bases, J lost 8 bases, and 3 bases stayed unmatched. This CDR3 reads CASSLRTGVGYTF. The CDR3 DNA is TGTGCCAGCAGTTTACGGACAGGGGTCGGCTACACCTTC.

V gene TRBV19 combines with J gene TRBJ2-1; TRBD2 aligns across 10 bases. CDR1 and CDR2 (germline): LNHDA, SQIVND (reference sequence). This CDR3 spans 17 amino acids. Trimming removed 5 bases from V and 4 bases from J; junction bases left unmatched: 11. CDR3 residues: CASSPDLSSGSYNEQFF. The DNA for the CDR3 is TGTGCCAGTAGTCCCGACCTCTCTAGCGGGAGTTACAATGAGCAGTTCTTC.

The chain has TRBV7-9 and TRBJ1-3, with D uncertain. Germline assignment: CDR1 SEHNR and CDR2 FQNEAQ (reference sequence). V shed 1 base and J shed 2 bases, with 9 bases lying between them. There are 15 residues in the CDR3. The CDR3, as DNA: TGTGCCAGCAGCTTAGGTACAGCAACTGGAAACACCATATATTTT. This translates into CASSLGTATGNTIYF.

This clone appeared a few times. The chain is built from TRBV5-4 and TRBJ1-2, with 8 bases lining up with TRBD1. V gave up 2 bases and J gave up 2 bases; unmatched junction bases: 5. CDR1 is SGHNT and CDR2 is YYREEE in the germline V gene (reference sequence). This CDR3 has 15 residues. CDR3 DNA: TGTGCCAGCAGCTTTCAGGACAGGGCCAACTATGGCTACACCTTC. It codes for CASSFQDRANYGYTF.

The genes are TRBV7-3 and TRBJ2-2, with 14 bases fitting TRBD2. V lost 5 bases and J lost 2; bases outside the gene matches: 10. The CDR3 contains 19 residues. The germline CDR1 and CDR2 sequences are SGHTA and FQGTGA. The CDR3 nucleotides are TGTGCCAGCAGCCGCCCGGGACTAGCGGGAGCACTCAACACCGGGGAGCTGTTTTTT. Amino acid sequence: CASSRPGLAGALNTGELFF.

The chain employs TRBV5-1 and TRBJ1-1; D perhaps matches TRBD1 (6 bases). The CDR3 sequence is 12 residues long. Germline CDR1 SGHRS, CDR2 YFSETQ. V was trimmed by 3 bases and J by 8 bases, leaving 11 bases between them. The CDR3 loop reads CASSWDTSEAFF. Here the CDR3 DNA reads TGCGCCAGCAGCTGGGACACCTCGGAAGCTTTCTTT.

The chain joins TRBV30 to TRBJ2-2; the match to TRBD2 covers 7 bases. V shed 0 bases, J shed 7 bases, and the junction held 14 bases outside the gene matches. Germline values: CDR1 GTSNPN, CDR2 SVGIG (reference sequence). The CDR3 totals 17 residues. The CDR3 nucleotides read TGTGCCTGGAGTGTATTAATCGGGGGAGGGGCAGGCGGGGAGCTGTTTTTT. Translated, it gives CAWSVLIGGGAGGELFF.

The rearrangement uses TRBV27 and TRBJ2-7, with D possibly matching TRBD2 (5 bases). Trimming removed 2 bases at V and 0 bases at J, with 14 bases between. The CDR3 has 16 amino acids. Looked up from germline, CDR1 is MNHEY and CDR2 is SMNVEV (reference sequence). The CDR3 loop is CASSLRPPEGSYEQYF. CDR3 coding DNA: TGTGCCAGCAGTTTACGCCCGCCAGAGGGCTCCTACGAGCAGTACTTC.

V usage is TRBV5-6 and J usage is TRBJ1-1; maybe TRBD1 (5 bases). The V and J ends lost 1 base and 2 bases respectively, with 15 bases between them. Germline V lookup: CDR1 SGHDT, CDR2 YYEEEE. This CDR3 has 16 amino acids. The CDR3 nucleotides read TGTGCCAGCAGCTTGCCAGGGCTGGGGAAAAACACTGAAGCTTTCTTT. Protein: CASSLPGLGKNTEAFF.